This TCR beta chain was identified in a study of molecular identifiers for immune sequencing clone quantification. Overall study findings and caveats: Naive cells had under 1% of molecules in clones above 20 RNA copies, effectors over 98%.

Via MiXCR, TCRdb re-called the PCR reads, giving one row per CDR3 protein. This sample yields about 630,000 distinct CDR3 sequences, of which over 25% are seen a single time; about 0.84% belongs to the top ten. At least ten counts were recorded for this clonotype. The antigen is undetermined. The CDR3 covers 12 residues. Germline V gives CDR1 SEHNR, CDR2 FQNEAQ (reference sequence). V was shortened by 4 bases and J by 7 bases, with 11 bases between the two germline ends. This clonotype was sampled from a human donor in good health. Some libraries in this study had Jurkat cell RNA spiked in. The rearrangement uses TRBV7-9 and TRBJ2-7; TRBD1 is a possible D gene (6 bases). The sequencing sample was made of naive CD8+ T cells from blood, with Jurkat cell RNA spiked in. Subset denoted: FACS-sorted CD8+CD4-CCR7+CD45RA+ naive T cells. CDR3 residues: CASSSRGEEQYF. As DNA, the CDR3 is TGTGCCAGCAGCTCCAGGGGAGAAGAGCAGTACTTC.